The 8 T cell receptor beta chains listed next were all sequenced from one sample in a study of blood T cell repertoires in COVID-19. Here immunoSEQ multiplex PCR was the method, and the copy in TCRdb shows in-frame clones only, minus some. The sample has 150,000 to 200,000 clones, 70% to 80% seen once. Sequenced: PBMCs or T cells enriched from blood (not recorded which). The receptor source for this set is a woman in her fifties or sixties who had recovered from COVID-19.

This chain uses TRBV28 with TRBJ1-2, with D perhaps matching TRBD1 (6 bases). The CDR3 is 14 amino acids. Germline CDR1 and CDR2: MDHEN and SYDVKM. The ends were cut back, 6 bases at V and 4 bases at J, with 15 bases in the middle. The CDR3 sequence is CASRQGTVSYGYTF. In DNA, the CDR3 is TGTGCCAGCAGACAGGGCACAGTTTCCTATGGCTACACCTTC.

The chain employs TRBV24-1 and TRBJ2-1; 11 bases match TRBD2. With V trimmed by 3 bases and J by 3 bases, 3 bases remained unmatched. Germline CDR1 reads KGHDR; CDR2 reads SFDVKD. This CDR3 has 16 amino acids. For the CDR3, the DNA is TGTGCCACCAGTGATGTAGCGGGAGGGGTCTACAATGAGCAGTTCTTC. Amino acids: CATSDVAGGVYNEQFF.

Notes on this clone: Other DNA sequences in the same sample also yield this CDR3. V is TRBV18 and J is TRBJ2-5, with 9 bases lining up with TRBD1. The V segment lost 0 bases and the J segment 4 bases; nucleotides outside the gene matches: 0. The CDR3 sequence is 14 residues long. The germline CDR1 and CDR2 sequences are KGHSH and LQKENI. For the CDR3, the DNA is TGTGCCAGCTCACCACCGACAGGGGGAGAGACCCAGTACTTC. Its protein is CASSPPTGGETQYF.

Written as DNA, the CDR3 is TGTGCCAGTAGTCTCCGAGGGAAGCGGGAGAGCCCCTACGAGCAGTACTTC. This encodes CASSLRGKRESPYEQYF. The chain links TRBV19 to TRBJ2-7; TRBD2 matches at 8 bases. The CDR3 extends over 17 amino acids. Germline loops: CDR1 LNHDA, CDR2 SQIVND (reference sequence). Trimming took 5 bases from V and 2 from J; bases not matched to a gene: 14.

V gene TRBV11-2 combines with J gene TRBJ1-3; a weak D match, TRBD1 (5 bases). The CDR3 spans 15 residues. The V end was cut by 3 bases, the J end by 3 bases, with 12 bases between. Germline V CDR1 and CDR2: SGHAT, FQNNGV. The CDR3 is CASSFFFQGGNTIYF. DNA of the CDR3: TGTGCCAGCAGCTTTTTCTTCCAGGGTGGAAACACCATATATTTT.

This clone was seen more than once but under ten times. The chain combines TRBV24-1 with TRBJ2-1, with D maybe TRBD1 (6 bases). Germline V gene sequence: CDR1 KGHDR, CDR2 SFDVKD. Trimming took 4 bases from V and 8 from J, leaving 20 bases between them. The CDR3 has 16 residues. Here the CDR3 DNA reads TGTGCCACCAGTGACAAACAGACAGGTTATGGGGATGAGCAGTTCTTC. It encodes CATSDKQTGYGDEQFF.

The chain combines TRBV7-9 with TRBJ1-5; no definite D call. With 0 bases removed from V and 7 bases from J, the gap between germline ends came to 7 bases. Germline V lookup: CDR1 SEHNR, CDR2 FQNEAQ (reference sequence). The CDR3 has 13 residues. This CDR3 reads CASSLAGGQPQHF. CDR3 bases: TGTGCCAGCAGCTTAGCGGGAGGGCAGCCCCAGCATTTT.

The chain employs TRBV27 and TRBJ2-2; 8 positions agree with TRBD1. CDR1 and CDR2 (germline): MNHEY, SMNVEV (reference sequence). CDR3 length: 16 amino acids. After removal of 7 bases from V and 1 base from J, the junction contained 8 bases not matched to a gene. As DNA, the CDR3 is TGTGCCAGCACCTCCCTGGGGACAGGGAACACCGGGGAGCTGTTTTTT. This encodes CASTSLGTGNTGELFF.